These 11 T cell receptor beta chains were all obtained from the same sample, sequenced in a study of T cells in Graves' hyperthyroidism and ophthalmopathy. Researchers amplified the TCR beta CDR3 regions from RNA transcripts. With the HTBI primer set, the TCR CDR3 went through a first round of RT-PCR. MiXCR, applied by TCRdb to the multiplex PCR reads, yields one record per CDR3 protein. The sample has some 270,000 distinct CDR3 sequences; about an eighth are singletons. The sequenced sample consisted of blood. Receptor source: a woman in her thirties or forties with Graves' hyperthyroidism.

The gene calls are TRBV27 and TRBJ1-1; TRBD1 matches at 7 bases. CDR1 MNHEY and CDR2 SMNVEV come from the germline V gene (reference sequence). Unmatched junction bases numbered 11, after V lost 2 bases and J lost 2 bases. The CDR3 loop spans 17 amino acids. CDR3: CASSLDRGGAGNTEAFF. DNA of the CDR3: TGTGCCAGCAGTTTAGATAGAGGGGGCGCGGGAAACACTGAAGCTTTCTTT.

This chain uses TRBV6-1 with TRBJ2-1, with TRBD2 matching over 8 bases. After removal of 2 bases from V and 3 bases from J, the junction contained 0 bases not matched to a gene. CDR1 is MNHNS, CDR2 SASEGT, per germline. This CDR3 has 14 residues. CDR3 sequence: CASSESGSYNEQFF. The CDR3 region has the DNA TGTGCCAGCAGTGAAAGCGGGAGCTACAATGAGCAGTTCTTC.

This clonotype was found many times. CDR3 protein: CASSLGVGYEQYF. The CDR3 DNA follows: TGTGCCAGCAGTTTAGGGGTCGGTTACGAGCAGTACTTC. This chain joins TRBV12-3 or TRBV12-4 and TRBJ2-7; D remains ambiguous. V dropped 1 base and J dropped 4 bases, with 8 bases sitting between them. The CDR3 is made up of 13 amino acids.

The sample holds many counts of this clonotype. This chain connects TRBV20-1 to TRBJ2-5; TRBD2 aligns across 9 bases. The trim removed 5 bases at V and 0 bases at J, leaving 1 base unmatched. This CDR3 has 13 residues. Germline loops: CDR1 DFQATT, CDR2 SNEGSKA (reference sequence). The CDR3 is CSAPSGNQETQYF. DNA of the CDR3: TGCAGTGCTCCTAGCGGGAACCAAGAGACCCAGTACTTC.

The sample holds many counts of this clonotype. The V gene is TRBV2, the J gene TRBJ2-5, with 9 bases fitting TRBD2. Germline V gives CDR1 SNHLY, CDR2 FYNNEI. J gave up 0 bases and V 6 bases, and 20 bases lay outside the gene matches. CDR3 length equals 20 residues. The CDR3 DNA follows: TGTGCCAGCAGATTAACATTGACTAGCGGATATCCATCACACCAAGAGACCCAGTACTTC. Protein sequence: CASRLTLTSGYPSHQETQYF.

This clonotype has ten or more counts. CDR3: CASSHGPGRTTYEQYF. For the CDR3, the DNA is TGTGCCAGCAGCCATGGTCCGGGACGGACGACCTACGAGCAGTACTTC. J is TRBJ2-7 and V is TRBV7-9; D tentatively reads TRBD1 or TRBD2 (5 bases each). CDR3 length equals 16 residues. The ends were cut back, 5 bases at V and 2 bases at J, with 19 bases in the middle. The V gene's germline CDR1 is SEHNR and CDR2 FQNEAQ (reference sequence).

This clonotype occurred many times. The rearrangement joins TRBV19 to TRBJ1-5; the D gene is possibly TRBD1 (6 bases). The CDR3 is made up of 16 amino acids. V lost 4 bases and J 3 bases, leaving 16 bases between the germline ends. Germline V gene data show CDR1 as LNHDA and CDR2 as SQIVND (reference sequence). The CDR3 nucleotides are TGTGCCAGTAGTAGCCTGAGGGGACACTCCAATCAGCCCCAGCATTTT. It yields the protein CASSSLRGHSNQPQHF.

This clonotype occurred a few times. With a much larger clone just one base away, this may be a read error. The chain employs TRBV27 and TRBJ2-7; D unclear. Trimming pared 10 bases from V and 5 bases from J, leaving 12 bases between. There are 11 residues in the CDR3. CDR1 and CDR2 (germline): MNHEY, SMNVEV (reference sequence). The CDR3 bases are TGTGCCACCATGAGGCGAGACGAGCAGTACTTC. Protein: CATMRRDEQYF.

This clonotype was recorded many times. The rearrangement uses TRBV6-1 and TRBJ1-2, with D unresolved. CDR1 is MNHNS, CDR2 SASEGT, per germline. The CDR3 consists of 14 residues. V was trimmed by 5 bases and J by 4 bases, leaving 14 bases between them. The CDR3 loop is CASSTGGFPYGYTF. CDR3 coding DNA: TGTGCCAGCAGTACCGGCGGGTTCCCCTATGGCTACACCTTC.

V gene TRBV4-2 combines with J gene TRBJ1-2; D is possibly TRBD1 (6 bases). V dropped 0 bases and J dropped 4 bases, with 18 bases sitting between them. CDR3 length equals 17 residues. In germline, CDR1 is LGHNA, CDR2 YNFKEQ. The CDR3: CASSQDHRGGSIYGYTF. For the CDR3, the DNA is TGTGCCAGCAGCCAAGATCATAGGGGGGGGTCAATCTATGGCTACACCTTC.

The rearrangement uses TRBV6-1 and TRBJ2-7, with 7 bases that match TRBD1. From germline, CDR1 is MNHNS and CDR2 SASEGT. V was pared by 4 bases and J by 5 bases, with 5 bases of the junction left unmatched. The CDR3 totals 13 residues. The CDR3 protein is CASSGRGPHEQYF. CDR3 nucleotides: TGTGCCAGCAGTGGAAGGGGGCCTCACGAGCAGTACTTC.